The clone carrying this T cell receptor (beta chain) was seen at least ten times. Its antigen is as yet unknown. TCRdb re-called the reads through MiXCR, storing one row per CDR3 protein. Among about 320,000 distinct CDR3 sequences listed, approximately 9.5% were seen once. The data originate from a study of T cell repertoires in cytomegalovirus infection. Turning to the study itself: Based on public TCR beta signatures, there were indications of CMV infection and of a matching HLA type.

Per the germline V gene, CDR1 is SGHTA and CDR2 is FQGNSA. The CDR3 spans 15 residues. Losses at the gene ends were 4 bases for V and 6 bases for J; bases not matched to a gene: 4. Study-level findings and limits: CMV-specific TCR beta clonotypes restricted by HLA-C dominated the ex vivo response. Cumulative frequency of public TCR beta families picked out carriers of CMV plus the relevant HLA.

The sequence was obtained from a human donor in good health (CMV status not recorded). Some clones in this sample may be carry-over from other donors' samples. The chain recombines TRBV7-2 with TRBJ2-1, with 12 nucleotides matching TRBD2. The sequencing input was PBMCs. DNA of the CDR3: TGTGCCAGCAGCTCTAGCGGGGGGGCCTCCAATGAGCAGTTCTTC. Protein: CASSSSGGASNEQFF.